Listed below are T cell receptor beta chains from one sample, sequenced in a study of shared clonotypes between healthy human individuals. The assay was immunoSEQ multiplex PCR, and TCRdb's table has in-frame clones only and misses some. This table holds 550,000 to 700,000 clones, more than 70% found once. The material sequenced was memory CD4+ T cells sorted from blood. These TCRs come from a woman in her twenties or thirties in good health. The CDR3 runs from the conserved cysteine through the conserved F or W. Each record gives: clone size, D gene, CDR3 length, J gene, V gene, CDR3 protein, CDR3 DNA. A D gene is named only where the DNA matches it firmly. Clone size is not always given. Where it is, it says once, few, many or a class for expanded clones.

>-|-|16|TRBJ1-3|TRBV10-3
CAISDSGTPSGNTIYF
TGTGCCATCAGTGATTCCGGGACACCCTCTGGAAACACCATATATTTT
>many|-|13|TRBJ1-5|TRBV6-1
CASSEDINQPQHF
TGTGCCAGCAGTGAGGACATCAATCAGCCCCAGCATTTT
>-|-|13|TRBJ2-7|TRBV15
CATSRRTVGEQYF
TGTGCCACCAGCAGAAGGACAGTGGGTGAGCAGTACTTC
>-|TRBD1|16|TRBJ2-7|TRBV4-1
CASSHNPTRQGPEQYF
TGCGCCAGCAGCCATAACCCGACGCGACAGGGACCCGAGCAGTACTTC
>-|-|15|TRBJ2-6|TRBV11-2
CASGSDRTGANVLTF
TGTGCCAGCGGATCCGACAGGACTGGGGCCAACGTCCTGACTTTC
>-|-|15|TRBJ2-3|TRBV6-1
CASSEVPSSTDTQYF
TGTGCCAGCAGTGAAGTACCCTCTAGCACAGATACGCAGTATTTT
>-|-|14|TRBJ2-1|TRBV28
CASRGVGVYNEQFF
TGTGCCAGCAGGGGTGTGGGGGTTTACAATGAGCAGTTCTTC
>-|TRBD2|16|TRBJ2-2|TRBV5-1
CASSWTSLANTGELFF
TGCGCCAGCAGCTGGACTAGCCTCGCGAACACCGGGGAGCTGTTTTTT
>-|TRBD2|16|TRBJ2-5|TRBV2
CASRSRGRAGQETQYF
TGTGCCAGCAGGTCACGCGGGAGGGCGGGCCAAGAGACCCAGTACTTC
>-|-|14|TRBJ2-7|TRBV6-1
CASTWGHKTYEQYF
TGTGCCAGCACATGGGGACACAAAACCTACGAGCAGTACTTC
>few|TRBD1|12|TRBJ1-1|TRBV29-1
CSVLQGAAEAFF
TGCAGCGTTTTACAGGGGGCGGCTGAAGCTTTCTTT
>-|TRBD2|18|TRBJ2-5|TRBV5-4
CASSTSIIAGSFGETQYF
TGTGCCAGCAGCACCTCAATCATAGCGGGATCGTTCGGGGAGACCCAGTACTTC
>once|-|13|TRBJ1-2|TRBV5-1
CASSLTDLYGYTF
TGCGCCAGCAGCTTGACAGACCTCTATGGCTACACCTTC
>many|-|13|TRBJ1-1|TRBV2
CASSGNEDTEAFF
TGTGCCAGCAGTGGTAATGAGGACACTGAAGCTTTCTTT
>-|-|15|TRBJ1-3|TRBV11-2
CASSRSDRTGNTIYF
TGTGCCAGCAGCCGTAGCGACAGGACTGGAAACACCATATATTTT
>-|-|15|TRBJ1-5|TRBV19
CASSKQGGSNQPQHF
TGTGCCAGTAGCAAACAGGGCGGTAGCAATCAGCCCCAGCATTTT
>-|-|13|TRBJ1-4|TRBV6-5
CASSQGLNEKLFF
TGTGCCAGCAGTCAGGGGCTTAATGAAAAACTGTTTTTT
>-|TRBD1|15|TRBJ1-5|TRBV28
CASSGGDSTNQPQHF
TGTGCCAGCAGTGGGGGGGACAGTACTAATCAGCCCCAGCATTTT
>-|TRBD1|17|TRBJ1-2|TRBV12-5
CASGLVVTGGRDYGYTF
TGTGCTAGTGGTTTGGTAGTGACAGGGGGAAGGGACTATGGCTACACCTTC
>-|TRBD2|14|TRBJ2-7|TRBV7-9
CASSSELAGREQYF
TGTGCCAGCAGCTCGGAACTAGCGGGACGCGAGCAGTACTTC
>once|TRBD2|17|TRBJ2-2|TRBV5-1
CASSLGWSSGSTGELFF
TGCGCCAGCAGCTTAGGTTGGTCTAGCGGAAGCACCGGGGAGCTGTTTTTT
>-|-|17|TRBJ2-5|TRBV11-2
CASSLEGTAVGQETQYF
TGTGCCAGCAGCTTAGAGGGGACGGCGGTGGGCCAAGAGACCCAGTACTTC
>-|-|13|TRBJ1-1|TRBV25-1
CASSEMRITEAFF
TGTGCCAGCAGTGAGATGAGAATCACTGAAGCTTTCTTT
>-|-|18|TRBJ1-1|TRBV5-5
CASSPSTYGARGGTEAFF
TGTGCCAGCAGCCCCTCCACTTATGGGGCGAGGGGTGGGACTGAAGCTTTCTTT
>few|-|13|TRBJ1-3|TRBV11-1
CASSWDSGNTIYF
TGTGCCAGCAGCTGGGACTCTGGAAACACCATATATTTT